These 15 T cell receptor beta chains came from one sample sequenced in a study of glioma-infiltrating T cells. The iRepertoire nested amplicon-rescue multiplex PCR amplified TCR alpha and beta CDR3s from RNA. MiXCR, applied by TCRdb to the multiplex PCR reads, yields one record per CDR3 protein. The data hold some 150,000 distinct CDR3 sequences, with around 40% observed a single time. The specimen was glioma tissue, nonneoplastic brain tissue, or PBMCs (not recorded which). These receptors originate from a human donor with low-grade glioma or glioblastoma, undergoing nonglioma brain surgery, or in good health (not recorded which).

This clonotype was observed many times. The chain recombines TRBV27 with TRBJ2-3, with D maybe TRBD2 (6 bases). Deletions cut 8 bases from V and 0 bases from J, with 9 bases between. The CDR3 has 13 residues. The germline CDR1 and CDR2 sequences are MNHEY and SMNVEV (reference sequence). CDR3 coding DNA: TGTGCCAGCGGGACTCATAGCACAGATACGCAGTATTTT. Its protein is CASGTHSTDTQYF.

The rearrangement joins TRBV7-2 to TRBJ2-7; 15 positions match TRBD2. V dropped 6 bases and J dropped 4; count of bases not matched to a gene: 4. CDR1 SGHTA and CDR2 FQGNSA come from the germline V gene. CDR3 length: 15 residues. CDR3 protein: CASRRTSGGEYEQYF. The CDR3 region has the DNA TGTGCCAGCAGGAGGACTAGCGGGGGGGAGTACGAGCAGTACTTC.

V gene TRBV6-6 combines with J gene TRBJ1-1; D uncertain. The V end was cut by 0 bases, the J end by 3 bases, with 5 bases between. Germline V lookup: CDR1 MNHNY, CDR2 SVGAGI (reference sequence). This CDR3 comprises 13 residues. CDR3 in DNA: TGTGCCAGCAGTTACTCGACGGACACTGAAGCTTTCTTT. Translating gives CASSYSTDTEAFF.

The genes are TRBV20-1 and TRBJ1-1, with D possibly being TRBD1 (6 bases). The CDR3 covers 14 residues. CDR1 is DFQATT and CDR2 is SNEGSKA in the germline V gene (reference sequence). V lost 5 bases and J 1 base, leaving 14 bases between the germline ends. The CDR3 coding sequence is TGCAGTGCTTCCAGGGGTGGGGGGAACACTGAAGCTTTCTTT. It codes for CSASRGGGNTEAFF.

In its sample, this clonotype was seen a few times. The chain has TRBV20-1 and TRBJ2-7; TRBD1 matches at 11 bases. Per the germline V gene, CDR1 is DFQATT and CDR2 is SNEGSKA (reference sequence). The CDR3 has 14 amino acids. V lost 5 bases, J lost 5 bases, and 8 bases stayed unmatched. The CDR3 DNA is TGCAGTGCTTTCGATGGGACAGGGGGAAACGAGCAGTACTTC. Translating it yields CSAFDGTGGNEQYF.

This clonotype was counted a few times. The chain is built from TRBV29-1 and TRBJ2-3; 12 bases are a match to TRBD2. The CDR3 length is 14 residues. With 8 bases clipped from V and 2 bases from J, the junction kept 5 bases outside the gene matches. Germline lookup yields CDR1 SQVTM and CDR2 ANQGSEA. CDR3 sequence: CSSRLAGVTDTQYF. CDR3 DNA sequence: TGCAGCTCCCGACTAGCGGGGGTCACAGATACGCAGTATTTT.

Concerning this clonotype: A much larger clone is a single base away; this may be a read error. The V call is TRBV2, the J call TRBJ2-1; D remains unclear. Germline V gene sequence: CDR1 SNHLY, CDR2 FYNNEI. Deletions cut 5 bases from V and 10 bases from J, with 9 bases between. This CDR3 region has 11 residues. CDR3 region: CASSQSDEQFF. The CDR3 nucleotides read TGTGCCAGCAGTCAGTCGGACGAGCAGTTCTTC.

V and J are TRBV7-2 and TRBJ2-3; 11 positions match TRBD1. Trimming removed 4 bases from V and 5 bases from J; junction bases left unmatched: 5. In germline, CDR1 is SGHTA, CDR2 FQGNSA. The CDR3 loop spans 15 amino acids. CDR3 coding DNA: TGTGCCAGCAGCTACCGGACAGGGGGCCAAGATACGCAGTATTTT. Its protein is CASSYRTGGQDTQYF.

Remarks on this clonotype: Because the CDR3 is missing its conserved closing phenylalanine or tryptophan, this is likely a read error. The rearrangement uses TRBV2 and TRBJ2-7; 9 nucleotides line up with TRBD2. Looked up from germline, CDR1 is SNHLY and CDR2 is FYNNEI. The V and J ends lost 4 bases and 1 base, in that order; junction bases with no gene match: 2. The CDR3 sequence is 14 residues long. As DNA, the CDR3 is TGTGCCAGCAGTGGACTAGCGGAGTCCTACGAGCAGTACCTC. This codes for CASSGLAESYEQYL.

The rearrangement links TRBV28 to TRBJ2-5; no definite D call. The germline gives CDR1 MDHEN, CDR2 SYDVKM. V lost 3 bases to trimming and J lost 6 bases, with 11 bases between them. The CDR3 spans 13 residues. The CDR3 sequence is CASSLASPKTQYF. The CDR3 DNA follows: TGTGCCAGCAGTTTGGCTAGTCCGAAGACCCAGTACTTC.

This chain connects TRBV20-1 to TRBJ2-1, with 7 bases lining up with TRBD2. The J segment lost 6 bases and the V segment lost 5 bases, leaving 7 bases of the junction unmatched. The CDR3 contains 13 residues. Germline CDR1 reads DFQATT; CDR2 reads SNEGSKA (reference sequence). The CDR3 protein is CSAASRTSNEQFF. The CDR3 nucleotides are TGCAGTGCTGCCTCTAGGACTAGCAATGAGCAGTTCTTC.

The chain employs TRBV2 and TRBJ2-1, with D hard to call. CDR1 is SNHLY and CDR2 is FYNNEI in the germline V gene. The CDR3 length is 13 residues. Trimming pared 5 bases from V and 12 bases from J, leaving 17 bases between. CDR3 DNA sequence: TGTGCCAGCAGTTCTAGGCTCTTCCTTGCGCAGTTCTTC. As protein: CASSSRLFLAQFF.

This clonotype has more than one count but fewer than ten. CDR3 in amino acids: CSVDGLAGTTDTQYF. CDR3 bases: TGCAGCGTGGATGGACTAGCGGGAACCACAGATACGCAGTATTTT. The J gene is TRBJ2-3, the V gene TRBV29-1; 12 positions agree with TRBD2. This CDR3 has 15 residues. Per the germline V gene, CDR1 is SQVTM and CDR2 is ANQGSEA. V shed 6 bases, J shed 2 bases, and the junction held 6 bases outside the gene matches.

V is TRBV7-2 and J is TRBJ2-2, with no clear D. In germline, CDR1 is SGHTA, CDR2 FQGNSA. The V gene lost 7 bases and the J gene lost 6 bases, with 0 bases spanning the gap. CDR3 size: 9 residues. CDR3 region: CASTGELFF. The CDR3 DNA follows: TGTGCCAGCACCGGGGAGCTGTTTTTT.

The chain joins TRBV7-2 to TRBJ2-7; the match to TRBD2 covers 11 bases. The end of the DNA fits TRBJ2-1 better, so the J call may be wrong. In germline, CDR1 is SGHTA, CDR2 FQGNSA. The CDR3 consists of 16 residues. CDR3 amino acids: CASSLESLAGGSEQFF. The CDR3 nucleotides read TGTGCCAGCAGCTTAGAGAGTCTAGCGGGGGGATCTGAGCAGTTCTTC.